A selection of T cell receptor beta chains follows, all from one sample in a study of cytomegalovirus exposure and HLA in healthy donors. The protocol was immunoSEQ multiplex PCR, while the TCRdb copy is restricted to in-frame clones and leaves out a portion. The sample shows over 95,000 clones, 70% to 85% of them seen only once. The specimen sequenced was PBMCs. These receptors originate from a woman between 18 and 30 years old in good health and CMV-seronegative. Both conserved end residues are part of each CDR3. The order of the fields is V gene, J gene, D gene, clone size, CDR3 protein, CDR3 DNA. A D gene is named only where the DNA matches it firmly. Clone size, where shown, is once, few, many, or a class for clones that have expanded.

TRBV4-1	TRBJ1-5	TRBD1	-	CASSQGMGQPQQPQHF	TGCGCCAGCAGCCAAGGGATGGGACAGCCCCAACAGCCCCAGCATTTT
TRBV5-6	TRBJ1-4	-	few	CASSKAGAEKLFF	TGTGCCAGCAGCAAAGCGGGTGCTGAAAAACTGTTTTTT
TRBV19	TRBJ2-3	TRBD2	-	CASSTSGGRSDTQYF	TGTGCCAGTAGTACCTCGGGGGGGAGGTCAGATACGCAGTATTTT
TRBV11-3	TRBJ2-5	TRBD2	once	CASSLDTSGLKETQYF	TGTGCCAGCAGCTTAGATACTAGCGGTCTAAAAGAGACCCAGTACTTC
TRBV30	TRBJ1-5	-	-	CAWRGGQGNQPQHF	TGTGCCTGGAGGGGAGGGCAGGGGAATCAGCCCCAGCATTTT
TRBV6-5	TRBJ1-1	-	-	CASSYGGEAFF	TGTGCCAGCAGTTATGGGGGCGAAGCTTTCTTT
TRBV19	TRBJ1-4	TRBD1	-	CASSAGTGWEKLFF	TGTGCCAGTAGTGCCGGGACAGGGTGGGAAAAACTGTTTTTT
TRBV5-1	TRBJ2-1	TRBD2	once	CASSPASGRIRNEQFF	TGCGCCAGCAGCCCAGCTAGCGGGAGAATTCGGAATGAGCAGTTCTTC
TRBV7-2	TRBJ2-7	-	-	CASSTTVGDYEQYF	TGTGCCAGCAGCACCACGGTAGGGGACTACGAGCAGTACTTC
TRBV28	TRBJ1-1	-	-	CASTSNTEAFF	TGTGCCAGCACTTCGAACACTGAAGCTTTCTTT
TRBV11-3	TRBJ2-3	TRBD2	-	CASSLASSGMVDTQYF	TGTGCCAGCAGCTTAGCGTCTAGCGGGATGGTAGATACGCAGTATTTT
TRBV4-1	TRBJ1-5	-	-	CASSQTGGQYSNQPQHF	TGCGCCAGCAGCCAAACCGGGGGGCAATATAGCAATCAGCCCCAGCATTTT
TRBV9	TRBJ2-1	TRBD2	-	CASSAVPIAGGLNEQFF	TGTGCCAGCAGCGCCGTACCAATAGCGGGGGGCCTCAATGAGCAGTTCTTC
TRBV28	TRBJ2-1	TRBD2	-	CASSQRLAGLNEQFF	TGTGCCAGCAGCCAACGACTAGCGGGACTTAATGAGCAGTTCTTC
TRBV7-7	TRBJ2-1	TRBD2	-	CASSLGVGLAGVGSYNEQFF	TGTGCTAGCAGCTTAGGGGTAGGACTAGCGGGAGTTGGGTCCTACAATGAGCAGTTCTTC
TRBV6-6	TRBJ2-2	-	once	CASLDYTGELFF	TGTGCCAGCCTCGACTACACCGGGGAGCTGTTTTTT
TRBV5-1	TRBJ1-2	-	-	CASSPGTTPRYGYTF	TGCGCCAGCAGCCCGGGAACGACACCCCGCTATGGCTACACCTTC
TRBV28	TRBJ1-2	TRBD1	-	CASREDRGGYTF	TGTGCCAGCAGGGAGGACAGGGGTGGCTACACCTTC
TRBV19	TRBJ1-1	-	-	CASSAGTDSRQAFF	TGTGCCAGTAGTGCGGGGACGGATTCGCGGCAAGCTTTCTTT
TRBV18	TRBJ1-1	-	-	CASSPRGNTEAFF	TGTGCCAGCTCACCAAGAGGGAACACTGAAGCTTTCTTT
TRBV6-5	TRBJ2-3	TRBD2	-	CASSRGETDTQYF	TGTGCCAGCAGCCGGGGGGAGACAGATACGCAGTATTTT
TRBV6-1	TRBJ2-1	TRBD2	-	CASSSLAGGYNEQFF	TGTGCCAGCAGTTCCCTAGCGGGAGGATACAATGAGCAGTTCTTC
TRBV7-9	TRBJ1-5	-	-	CASSTTQGASNQPQHF	TGTGCCAGCAGCACTACGCAAGGGGCTAGCAATCAGCCCCAGCATTTT
TRBV5-6	TRBJ1-1	-	-	CASSLPSTGPNTEAFF	TGTGCCAGCAGCCTCCCCTCGACAGGCCCGAACACTGAAGCTTTCTTT
TRBV30	TRBJ1-4	-	-	CAWSMGLGEKLFF	TGTGCCTGGAGTATGGGGCTGGGTGAAAAACTGTTTTTT
TRBV11-3	TRBJ1-1	-	once	CASSLEGAEAFF	TGTGCCAGCAGCTTAGAAGGGGCAGAAGCTTTCTTT
TRBV15	TRBJ1-1	-	-	CATSRGLGQGRGTEAFF	TGTGCCACCAGCAGAGGGCTGGGGCAGGGAAGGGGCACTGAAGCTTTCTTT
TRBV7-9	TRBJ1-1	TRBD1	-	CASSRLGTGYLNTEAFF	TGTGCCAGCAGCCGCCTTGGGACAGGGTATCTAAACACTGAAGCTTTCTTT
TRBV28	TRBJ2-7	TRBD1	few	CASRLEDRGFSYEQYF	TGTGCCAGCAGGTTAGAGGACAGGGGTTTCTCCTACGAGCAGTACTTC
TRBV7-9	TRBJ1-1	-	once	CASSRQPLGTEAFF	TGTGCCAGCAGCCGACAGCCTTTGGGCACTGAAGCTTTCTTT
TRBV9	TRBJ1-2	TRBD1	once	CASSVGQGEYGYTF	TGTGCCAGCAGCGTAGGGCAGGGGGAGTATGGCTACACCTTC
TRBV7-2	TRBJ2-2	-	-	CASRRGYSNTGELFF	TGTGCCAGCAGAAGAGGATACTCAAACACCGGGGAGCTGTTTTTT
TRBV6-5	TRBJ2-7	TRBD2	-	CASSPGLAEAEQYF	TGTGCCAGCAGTCCGGGACTAGCAGAGGCAGAGCAGTACTTC
TRBV11-2	TRBJ1-1	-	few	CASSPQGSEAFF	TGTGCCAGCAGCCCGCAGGGGTCTGAAGCTTTCTTT
TRBV7-6	TRBJ2-7	TRBD1	-	CASSLDHPPAVRDRSSSYEQYF	TGTGCCAGCAGCTTAGATCATCCTCCGGCGGTTAGGGACAGGAGCAGCTCCTACGAGCAGTACTTC
TRBV6-4	TRBJ2-1	TRBD2	-	CASSIGGESNEQFF	TGTGCCAGCAGTATCGGGGGGGAGAGCAATGAGCAGTTCTTC
TRBV27	TRBJ1-1	TRBD1	-	CASSPHWTGLGENEAFF	TGTGCCAGCAGTCCCCACTGGACAGGGCTTGGAGAAAATGAAGCTTTCTTT
TRBV28	TRBJ2-7	TRBD1	-	CASSLLGTGTAYEQYF	TGTGCCAGCAGTTTATTAGGGACAGGTACGGCCTACGAGCAGTACTTC
TRBV9	TRBJ2-7	-	-	CASSILSGTYEQYF	TGTGCCAGCAGCATCCTTAGCGGAACCTACGAGCAGTACTTC
TRBV5-1	TRBJ2-2	TRBD1	-	CASRFPGQGAYTGELFF	TGCGCCAGCAGATTCCCGGGACAGGGGGCGTACACCGGGGAGCTGTTTTTT
TRBV18	TRBJ1-4	TRBD1	-	CASSPGQNEKLFF	TGTGCCAGCTCACCGGGACAGAATGAAAAACTGTTTTTT
TRBV27	TRBJ1-1	TRBD1	-	CASSSRDSSNTEAFF	TGTGCCAGCAGTTCCCGGGACAGCTCGAACACTGAAGCTTTCTTT
TRBV2	TRBJ1-5	-	-	CASSNQGLRSNQPQHF	TGTGCCAGCAGTAATCAGGGGTTAAGAAGCAATCAGCCCCAGCATTTT
TRBV6-6	TRBJ1-5	TRBD1	few	CASSRQGEQPQHF	TGTGCCAGCAGCAGACAGGGCGAGCAGCCCCAGCATTTT
TRBV11-3	TRBJ1-1	TRBD1	-	CASSAPGQGNTEAFF	TGTGCCAGCAGCGCACCGGGACAGGGCAACACTGAAGCTTTCTTT
TRBV10-3	TRBJ2-7	-	-	CAISESPEYEQYF	TGTGCCATCAGTGAGTCGCCGGAGTACGAGCAGTACTTC
TRBV6-1	TRBJ1-4	-	-	CASRGPRVLNEKLFF	TGTGCCAGCAGGGGGCCGCGCGTTCTTAATGAAAAACTGTTTTTT
TRBV19	TRBJ2-7	TRBD1	-	CASSIDSGGYEQYF	TGTGCCAGTAGTATAGACTCAGGGGGATACGAGCAGTACTTC
TRBV7-2	TRBJ2-2	TRBD2	-	CASSRTSVNTGELFF	TGTGCCAGCAGCCGGACTAGCGTGAACACCGGGGAGCTGTTTTTT
TRBV5-6	TRBJ2-1	-	-	CASSLGTLNEQFF	TGTGCCAGCAGTCTCGGGACTCTAAATGAGCAGTTCTTC
TRBV11-3	TRBJ2-1	-	-	CASSLVGNSEQFF	TGTGCCAGCAGCTTAGTCGGGAACAGTGAGCAGTTCTTC
TRBV25-1	TRBJ1-2	TRBD1	-	CASSDDRGSDYGYTF	TGTGCCAGCAGTGATGACAGGGGCTCCGACTATGGCTACACCTTC
TRBV29-1	TRBJ1-1	-	few	CSVVSVGTEAFF	TGCAGCGTTGTTAGCGTCGGGACTGAAGCTTTCTTT
TRBV7-9	TRBJ2-1	TRBD2	-	CAIGTSGVYNEQFF	TGTGCCATCGGGACTAGCGGGGTTTACAATGAGCAGTTCTTC